A few counts support the clone carrying this T cell receptor beta chain. The antigen remains unidentified. This CDR3 region has 19 residues. V was clipped by 1 base and J by 0 bases, with 19 bases between them. CDR1 is LGHNT, CDR2 FRNRAP, per germline. The data were obtained in a study of beta chain features in type 1 diabetes. Overall study results and limits: Type 1 diabetes patients showed a moderate but significant shortening of TCRB CDR3s in all four CD4+ subsets. Sampled from patients, naive, central memory and Treg TCRB repertoires appeared more similar than those sampled from healthy donors.

The investigators reverse transcribed all of the isolated RNA, so they sequenced expressed TCRB transcripts. Around 3.7 million reads was the average for naive, central memory and regulatory T cell samples. The data were produced by immunoSEQ multiplex PCR, yet TCRdb's version contains in-frame clones alone and is incomplete. This sample has around 690,000 clones, with roughly an eighth found just once. Using CD45RO/CCR7/CD25/CD127/CD95/CD27, CD4+ naive, central memory, regulatory and stem cell-like memory cells were sorted. This clonotype originated in a man aged 25 to 40 with type 1 diabetes. The chain recombines TRBV12-5 with TRBJ2-4, with D unclear. The source material was naive CD4+ T cells from blood. CDR3 loop: CASGLAFRRGSKAKNIQYF. CDR3 DNA sequence: TGTGCTAGTGGTTTGGCATTCAGGAGAGGTTCCAAAGCCAAAAACATTCAGTACTTC.